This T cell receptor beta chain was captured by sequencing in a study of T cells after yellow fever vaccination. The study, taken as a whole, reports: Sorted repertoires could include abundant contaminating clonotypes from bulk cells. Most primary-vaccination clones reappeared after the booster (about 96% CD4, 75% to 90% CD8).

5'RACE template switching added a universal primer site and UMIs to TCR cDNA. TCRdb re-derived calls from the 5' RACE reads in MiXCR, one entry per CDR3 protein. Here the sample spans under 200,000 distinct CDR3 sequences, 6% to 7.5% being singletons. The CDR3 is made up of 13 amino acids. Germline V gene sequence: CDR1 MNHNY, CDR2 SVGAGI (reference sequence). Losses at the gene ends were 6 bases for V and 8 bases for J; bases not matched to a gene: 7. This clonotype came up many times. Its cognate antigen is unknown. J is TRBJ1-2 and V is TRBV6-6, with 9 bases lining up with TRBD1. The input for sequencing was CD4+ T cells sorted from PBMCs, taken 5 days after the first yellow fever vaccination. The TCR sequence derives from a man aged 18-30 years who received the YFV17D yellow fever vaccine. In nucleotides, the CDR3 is TGTGCCAGCAGATCGGACAGGGGAGGCGGCTACACCTTC. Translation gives CASRSDRGGGYTF.